These 5 T cell receptor beta chains originate from one sample sequenced in a study of regulatory T cells in long-lasting Graves disease. As for time point: newly diagnosed GD, antithyroid drugs for less than 3 months. Construction of the TCR library relied on RNA isolated from PBMCs. Relying on iRepertoire HTBI primers and Arm-PCR of CDR3 regions, the team built TCR beta libraries. TCRdb analysed the multiplex PCR reads with MiXCR anew, one entry per CDR3 protein. Among approximately 210,000 distinct CDR3 sequences listed, around 19% were seen once. The material sequenced was peripheral blood mononuclear cells (PBMCs), taken at new diagnosis, from a patient treated with antithyroid drugs. The receptors come from a female donor with Graves disease.

This clonotype was recorded many times. V usage is TRBV7-2 and J usage is TRBJ1-5, with a possible D match to TRBD1 (5 bases). CDR1 SGHTA and CDR2 FQGNSA come from the germline V gene. This CDR3 spans 14 amino acids. Trimming left V 1 base short and J 4 bases short, with 8 bases between. The CDR3: CASSLGQRNQPQHF. CDR3 DNA sequence: TGTGCCAGCAGCTTAGGACAGAGGAATCAGCCCCAGCATTTT. The full variable domain, in which reference TRBV7-2 and TRBJ1-5 provide the parts outside the CDR3, is GAGVSQSPSNKVTEKGKDVELRCDPISGHTALYWYRQSLGQGLEFLIYFQGNSAPDKSGLPSDRFSAERTGGSVSTLTIQRTQQEDSAVYLCASSLGQRNQPQHFGDGTRLSIL.

This chain joins TRBV28 and TRBJ2-7; 7 bases align to TRBD1. V dropped 1 base and J dropped 0; count of bases not matched to a gene: 6. Germline lookup yields CDR1 MDHEN and CDR2 SYDVKM. The CDR3 length is 16 residues. CDR3: CASSLFIGTVSYEQYF. CDR3 DNA: TGTGCCAGCAGTTTATTTATCGGGACAGTCTCCTACGAGCAGTACTTC.

There are a few counts of this clonotype. This could be a read error, since a much larger clone is one nucleotide away. The V call is TRBV7-3, the J call TRBJ2-3; D possibly corresponds to TRBD2 (6 bases). Germline lookup yields CDR1 SGHTA and CDR2 FQGTGA. V was trimmed by 2 bases and J by 1 base, leaving 13 bases between them. The CDR3 consists of 16 residues. CDR3 sequence: CASSLLGSTGTDTQYF. The CDR3 nucleotides read TGTGCCAGCAGCTTACTCGGGAGCACTGGCACAGATACGCAGTATTTT. Full variable domain (remainder filled in from reference TRBV7-3 and TRBJ2-3): GAGVSQTPSNKVTEKGKYVELRCDPISGHTALYWYRQSLGQGPEFLIYFQGTGAADDSGLPNDRFFAVRPEGSVSTLKIQRTERGDSAVYLCASSLLGSTGTDTQYFGPGTRLTVL.

V gene TRBV11-2 combines with J gene TRBJ1-1; D is unclear. This CDR3 is 13 amino acids long. Between the trimmed V and J ends, which lost 5 bases and 5 bases, there was a span of 12 bases. Germline CDR1 reads SGHAT; CDR2 reads FQNNGV. This CDR3 reads CASSQVRETEAFF. The CDR3 DNA is TGTGCCAGCAGCCAAGTCCGCGAAACTGAAGCTTTCTTT.

This clonotype was seen a few times. The V call is TRBV9, the J call TRBJ2-5, with TRBD2 matching 8 bases. The CDR3 spans 15 residues. Unmatched junction bases numbered 9, after V lost 3 bases and J lost 5 bases. In germline, CDR1 is SGDLS, CDR2 YYNGEE. CDR3 residues: CASSGDTGGGETQYF. The CDR3 nucleotides read TGTGCCAGCAGCGGGGACACCGGGGGGGGGGAGACCCAGTACTTC.